This passage covers 2 T cell receptor beta chains from one sample sequenced in a study of identical twins. One entry per CDR3 protein, called by TCRdb with MiXCR from the 5' RACE reads. The data contain 150,000 or so distinct CDR3 sequences, roughly 3.5% of them seen just once; the ten biggest clones take up 8.1%. The specimen was memory T cells sorted from blood. These receptors were taken from a man younger than 35 in good health.

This clonotype was counted ten times or more. The chain recombines TRBV28 with TRBJ2-3, with TRBD2 identical over 8 bases. The V gene's germline CDR1 is MDHEN and CDR2 SYDVKM. This CDR3 has 17 residues. V trimming: 5 bases; J trimming: 4 bases; junction bases outside the gene matches: 14. CDR3 in DNA: TGTGCCAGCAGTCTCTCGGGCGGGAGGTCTTTGGCAGATACGCAGTATTTT. It translates to CASSLSGGRSLADTQYF.

This chain joins TRBV19 and TRBJ2-1, with TRBD1 as a possible D gene (7 bases). Per the germline V gene, CDR1 is LNHDA and CDR2 is SQIVND (reference sequence). The V and J ends lost 6 bases and 0 bases respectively, with 9 bases between them. The CDR3 extends over 14 amino acids. The CDR3 loop reads CASRRDSSYNEQFF. CDR3 DNA sequence: TGTGCCAGTAGGCGGGACAGCTCCTACAATGAGCAGTTCTTC. The full variable domain, with the rest looked up from reference TRBV19 and TRBJ2-1, is DGGITQSPKYLFRKEGQNVTLSCEQNLNHDAMYWYRQDPGQGLRLIYYSQIVNDFQKGDIAEGYSVSREKKESFPLTVTSAQKNPTAFYLCASRRDSSYNEQFFGPGTRLTVL.